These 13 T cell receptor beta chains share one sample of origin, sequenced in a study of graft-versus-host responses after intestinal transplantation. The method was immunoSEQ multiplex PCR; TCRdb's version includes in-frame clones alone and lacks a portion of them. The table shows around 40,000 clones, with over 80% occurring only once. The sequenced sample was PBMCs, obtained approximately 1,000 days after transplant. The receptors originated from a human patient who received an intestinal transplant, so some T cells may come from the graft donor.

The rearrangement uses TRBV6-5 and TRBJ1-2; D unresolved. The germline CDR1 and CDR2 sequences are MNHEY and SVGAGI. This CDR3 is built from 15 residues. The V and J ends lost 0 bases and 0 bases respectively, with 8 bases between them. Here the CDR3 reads CASSYSLLANYGYTF. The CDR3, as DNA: TGTGCCAGCAGTTACTCGCTGTTAGCTAACTATGGCTACACCTTC.

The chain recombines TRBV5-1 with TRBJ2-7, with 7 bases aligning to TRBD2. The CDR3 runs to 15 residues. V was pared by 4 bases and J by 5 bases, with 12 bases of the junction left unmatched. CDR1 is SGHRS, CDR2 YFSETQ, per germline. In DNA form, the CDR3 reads TGCGCCAGCAGCCATTTTTTGGGGGGGTGCCACGAGCAGTACTTC. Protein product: CASSHFLGGCHEQYF.

The CDR3 DNA sequence: TGTGCCAGCAGTCTCTACGGGACAACTTATAGCAATCAGCCCCAGCATTTT. Translating gives CASSLYGTTYSNQPQHF. The chain uses TRBV28 and TRBJ1-5, with D possibly TRBD1 on 6 matching bases. The CDR3 covers 17 residues. Between the trimmed V and J ends, which lost 5 bases and 0 bases, there was a span of 17 bases. Germline V gene data show CDR1 as MDHEN and CDR2 as SYDVKM.

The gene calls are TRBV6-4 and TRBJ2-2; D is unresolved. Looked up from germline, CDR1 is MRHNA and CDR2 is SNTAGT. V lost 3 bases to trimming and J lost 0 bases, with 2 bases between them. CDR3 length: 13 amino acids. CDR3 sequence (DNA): TGTGCCAGCAGTGAGACGAACACCGGGGAGCTGTTTTTT. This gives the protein CASSETNTGELFF.

Here the CDR3 reads CASSEASGSSYEQYF. The CDR3 bases are TGTGCCAGCAGTGAAGCTAGCGGGAGCTCCTACGAGCAGTACTTC. This chain links TRBV6-1 with TRBJ2-7; 9 nucleotides align to TRBD2. This CDR3 comprises 15 residues. The trim removed 0 bases at V and 0 bases at J, leaving 0 bases unmatched. The V gene's germline CDR1 is MNHNS and CDR2 SASEGT.

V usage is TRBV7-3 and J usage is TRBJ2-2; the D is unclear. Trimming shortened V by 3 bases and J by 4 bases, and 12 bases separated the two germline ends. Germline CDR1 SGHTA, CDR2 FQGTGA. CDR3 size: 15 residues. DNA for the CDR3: TGTGCCAGCAGCTTTTCCCCCACCGGCACCGGGGAGCTGTTTTTT. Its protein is CASSFSPTGTGELFF.

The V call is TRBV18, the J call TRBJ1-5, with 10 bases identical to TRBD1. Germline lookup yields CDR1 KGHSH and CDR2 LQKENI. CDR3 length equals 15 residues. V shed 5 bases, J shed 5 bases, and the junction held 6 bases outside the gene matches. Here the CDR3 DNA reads TGTGCCAGCTCATCGGGGGGACAGGGGTATCAGCCCCAGCATTTT. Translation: CASSSGGQGYQPQHF.

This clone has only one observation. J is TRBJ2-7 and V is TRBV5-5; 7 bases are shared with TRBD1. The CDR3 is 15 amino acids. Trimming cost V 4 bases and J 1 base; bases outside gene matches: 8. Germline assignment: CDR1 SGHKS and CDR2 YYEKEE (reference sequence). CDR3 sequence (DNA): TGTGCCAGCAGCCCCGGGACAGAAGTATCCTACGAGCAGTACTTC. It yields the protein CASSPGTEVSYEQYF.

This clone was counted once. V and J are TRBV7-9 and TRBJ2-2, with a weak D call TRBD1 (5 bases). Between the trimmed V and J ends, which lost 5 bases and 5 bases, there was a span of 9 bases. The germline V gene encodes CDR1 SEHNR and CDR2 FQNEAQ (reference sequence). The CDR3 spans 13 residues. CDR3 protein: CASSPGWTGELFF. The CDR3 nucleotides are TGTGCCAGCAGCCCAGGGTGGACCGGGGAGCTGTTTTTT.

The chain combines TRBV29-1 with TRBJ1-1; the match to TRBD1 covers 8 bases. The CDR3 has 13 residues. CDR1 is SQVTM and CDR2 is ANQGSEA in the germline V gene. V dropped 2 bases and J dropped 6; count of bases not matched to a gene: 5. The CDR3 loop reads CSVETGGKAEAFF. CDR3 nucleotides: TGCAGCGTTGAAACAGGGGGGAAGGCTGAAGCTTTCTTT.

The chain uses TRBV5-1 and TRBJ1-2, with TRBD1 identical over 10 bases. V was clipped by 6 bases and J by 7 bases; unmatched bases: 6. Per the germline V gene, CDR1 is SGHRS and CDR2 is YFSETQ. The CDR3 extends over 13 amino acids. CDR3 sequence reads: CASNPTGGSGYTF. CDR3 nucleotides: TGCGCCAGCAACCCGACAGGGGGCAGTGGCTACACCTTC.

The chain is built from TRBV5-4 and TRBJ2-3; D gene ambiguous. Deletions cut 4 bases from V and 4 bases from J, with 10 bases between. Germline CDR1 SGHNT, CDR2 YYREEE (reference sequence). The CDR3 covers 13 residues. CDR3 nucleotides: TGTGCCAGCAGCCCGCGCTGGGCAGATACGCAGTATTTT. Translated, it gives CASSPRWADTQYF.

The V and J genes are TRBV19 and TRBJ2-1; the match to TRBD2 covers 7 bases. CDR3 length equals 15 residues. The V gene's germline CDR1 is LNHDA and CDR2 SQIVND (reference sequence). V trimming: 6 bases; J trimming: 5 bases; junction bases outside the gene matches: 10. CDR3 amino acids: CASSPFGGGNNEQFF. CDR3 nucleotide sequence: TGTGCCAGTAGCCCCTTTGGGGGGGGAAACAATGAGCAGTTCTTC.